The rows below give T cell receptor beta chains drawn from one sample of a study of T-cell memory formation after mild COVID-19. TCRdb reprocessed the 5' RACE reads with MiXCR, giving one entry per CDR3 protein. The table lists around 340,000 distinct CDR3 sequences, 20% to 25% of them singletons. Sequences were obtained from PBMCs or a T cell subset sorted from them (not recorded which). The source is an adult woman who had mild COVID-19 (a few samples of this study predate the infection). Cell type and time point are not known. Both conserved end residues are part of each CDR3. The D gene is left open where the match is weak. The size of a clone is reported for some rows only, either as once, few or many, or as a class for expanded clones.

clone_size j_call d_call v_call cdr3_nt cdr3_aa
few TRBJ1-2 TRBD1 TRBV20-1 TGCAGTGCTAGAGCTTGGACAGGGGGGTATGGCTACACCTTC CSARAWTGGYGYTF
few TRBJ2-7 TRBD1 TRBV27 TGTGCCAGCAGTTCCCGTTGGACAGGGTCGGACGAGCAGTACTTC CASSSRWTGSDEQYF
few TRBJ2-5 . TRBV5-6 TGTGCCAGCAGCTTGGAACTAGGATGGACCCAGTACTTC CASSLELGWTQYF
. TRBJ1-1 . TRBV6-1 TGTGCCAGCAGTGATTACAGGGCTGAAGCTTTCTTT CASSDYRAEAFF
. TRBJ2-2 . TRBV7-8 TGTGCCAGCAGCCCCAAAAGGGACCGCATCACCGGGGAGCTGTTTTTT CASSPKRDRITGELFF
. TRBJ2-5 TRBD2 TRBV20-1 TGCAGTGCTTCAGCGGGAAAAGAGACCCAGTACTTC CSASAGKETQYF
. TRBJ1-1 . TRBV6-2/TRBV6-3 TGTGCAAGCAGACAACCGGGACCAGGGTACACTGAAGCTTTCTTT CASRQPGPGYTEAFF
. TRBJ2-1 . TRBV5-1 TGCGCCAGCAGCTTGTACTCCCCACCCTCGGAGGAGCAGTTCTTC CASSLYSPPSEEQFF
. TRBJ2-3 TRBD2 TRBV29-1 TGCAGCGTTGAAGATCGCCGAAGCGGGGGTACAGATACGCAGTATTTT CSVEDRRSGGTDTQYF
few TRBJ1-1 . TRBV5-6 TGTGCCAGCAGCCGCCCGAGCACTGAAGCTTTCTTT CASSRPSTEAFF
few TRBJ2-7 . TRBV15 TGTGCCACCAGCAGAGAAAGGCAGGGGCTTGTCGAGCAGTACTTC CATSRERQGLVEQYF
few TRBJ2-7 TRBD1 TRBV25-1 TGTGCCAGCAGTGCCCCCGACAGGGGAACCTACGAGCAGTACTTC CASSAPDRGTYEQYF
few TRBJ2-7 TRBD2 TRBV6-6 TGTGCCAGCAGTTACCCTTCGGGACTAGCGGGTTCGACGGAGCAGTACTTC CASSYPSGLAGSTEQYF
. TRBJ1-2 TRBD1 TRBV20-1 TGCAGTGCTAGCGCCGGGACAGGGTTTGGCTACACCTTC CSASAGTGFGYTF
many TRBJ2-5 . TRBV7-9 TGTGCCAGCAGGGTTGGGGAAGAGACCCAGTACTTC CASRVGEETQYF
. TRBJ2-3 . TRBV9 TGTGCCAGCAGCGGAACTGCGGAGTGGGTTACGCAGTATTTT CASSGTAEWVTQYF
few TRBJ2-3 . TRBV7-9 TGTGCCAGTGACTTGGATACGCAGTATTTT CASDLDTQYF
. TRBJ1-2 . TRBV27 TGTGCCAGCAGTTTACGCGCCCCCTCGCTCCCGCGCTCTAACTATGGCTACACCTTC CASSLRAPSLPRSNYGYTF
. TRBJ2-7 . TRBV29-1 TGCAGCGTGCCAGGGCCCGCGAACGAGCAGTACTTC CSVPGPANEQYF
few TRBJ2-2 . TRBV5-5 TGTGCCAGCAGCCTATTGGACACTTACACCGGGGAGCTGTTTTTT CASSLLDTYTGELFF
few TRBJ2-1 . TRBV9 TGTGCCAGCAGCGTTAGTTCAGCACCTTCCTACAATGAGCAGTTCTTC CASSVSSAPSYNEQFF
few TRBJ2-5 TRBD2 TRBV7-2 TGTGCCAGCAGCTCCCTAGTCGGCGGGGGGGCCTATGAGACCCAGTACTTC CASSSLVGGGAYETQYF
. TRBJ2-4 TRBD1 TRBV11-2 TGTGCCAGCCGTGGGACAGGGGAAGGGGGAAACATTCAGTACTTC CASRGTGEGGNIQYF
. TRBJ1-1 . TRBV5-1 TGCGCCAGCAGCTTGGAAGGGTCCCTGCGGACTGAAGCTTTCTTT CASSLEGSLRTEAFF
. TRBJ1-5 . TRBV20-1 TGCAGTGCTAGAGCGGAAGTCGGGGCGAATCAGCCCCAGCATTTT CSARAEVGANQPQHF
. TRBJ1-4 . TRBV19 TGTGCCAGTAGTACGGACCCCTCTGAAAGGCTGTTTTTT CASSTDPSERLFF
. TRBJ1-2 . TRBV20-1 TGCAGTGCTACGACAGGACCTTATGGCTACACCTTC CSATTGPYGYTF
many TRBJ2-1 TRBD2 TRBV3-1 TGTGCCAGCAGCCAAGCTAGCGGGAGCTACAATGAGCAGTTCTTC CASSQASGSYNEQFF
few TRBJ2-7 . TRBV5-1 TGCGCCAGCAGCCTGTCTCCAGCATTCTCCTACGAGCAGTACTTC CASSLSPAFSYEQYF
many TRBJ2-1 . TRBV5-6 TGTGCCAGCAGCGGGGGCTGGAGAAGCCTCACCCTAAGCTCCTACAATGAGCAGTTCTTC CASSGGWRSLTLSSYNEQFF
. TRBJ2-5 . TRBV15 TGTGCCACCAGCAGCGGGGAGGCGGCGGGAGAGACCCAGTACTTC CATSSGEAAGETQYF
few TRBJ2-2 . TRBV2 TGTGCCAGCAAAACAGGGATGGCGGGATTCACCGGGGAGCTGTTTTTT CASKTGMAGFTGELFF
. TRBJ2-5 TRBD2 TRBV7-2 TGTGCCAGCAGCTATAAGGGAGGGCAAGAGACCCAGTACTTC CASSYKGGQETQYF
few TRBJ1-3 . TRBV14 TGTGCCAGCAGCCAGGGAGTCTTCCCATCTGGAAACACCATATATTTT CASSQGVFPSGNTIYF
. TRBJ2-3 . TRBV5-1 TGCGCCAGCAACCCGGGGCGGCCCGGAGATACGCAGTATTTT CASNPGRPGDTQYF
few TRBJ2-7 TRBD2 TRBV7-2 TGTGCCAGCAGCCTAGACCTCCTGACTAGCGGGAACTACGAGCAGTACTTC CASSLDLLTSGNYEQYF
. TRBJ2-3 . TRBV29-1 TGCAGCGCTCGGGGGTCAGGGGGCACAGATACGCAGTATTTT CSARGSGGTDTQYF
few TRBJ1-2 . TRBV30 TGTGCCTGGAGTGTAGGATGGGACTATGGCTACACCTTC CAWSVGWDYGYTF
. TRBJ2-3 TRBD1 TRBV4-1 TGCGCCAGCAGCCAAGATGGAAGGGGGCGCTCAGATACGCAGTATTTT CASSQDGRGRSDTQYF
many TRBJ2-7 TRBD1 TRBV4-2 TGTGCCAGCAGCCGAGAACCACAGGGGGCGGGTGAGCAGTACTTC CASSREPQGAGEQYF
few TRBJ1-1 TRBD1 TRBV24-1 TGTGCCACCAGTGACCGGACAGGGGGCACTGAAGCTTTCTTT CATSDRTGGTEAFF
few TRBJ2-4 . TRBV5-1 TGCGCCAGCGGCCGGGACTCCAACCCCAGCAACATTCAGTACTTC CASGRDSNPSNIQYF
few TRBJ1-2 TRBD1 TRBV29-1 TGCAGCGTTCACCACAGGGGATCGGCCGGCTACACCTTC CSVHHRGSAGYTF
few TRBJ2-1 TRBD2 TRBV5-6 TGTGCCAGCAGCTTGGCTCATAGGGGAGGGAGGACTGACAATGAGCAGTTCTTC CASSLAHRGGRTDNEQFF
. TRBJ2-7 TRBD1 TRBV15 TGTGCCACCAGCAGAGGACAGGGCACCTACGAGCAGTACTTC CATSRGQGTYEQYF
. TRBJ2-3 . TRBV9 TGTGCCAGCAGCCCACTGTACACAGATACGCAGTATTTT CASSPLYTDTQYF
once TRBJ1-4 . TRBV3-1 TGTGCCAGCAGCCAGGCCGTTGGTGAAAAACTGTTTTTT CASSQAVGEKLFF